These T cell receptor beta chains were read from a single sample in a study of T cells of healthy individuals. MiXCR, applied by TCRdb to the 5' RACE reads, yields one record per CDR3 protein. This table holds around 98,000 distinct CDR3 sequences, roughly a sixth found once. The receptors were sampled from a human donor in good health. CDR3s include the opening cysteine and the closing phenylalanine or tryptophan. D genes are given only for firm matches. Where a row states a size, it is once, few, many or the class of an expanded clone; other rows omit it.

d_call j_call cdr3_length clone_size v_call cdr3_aa cdr3_nt
. TRBJ2-3 15 many TRBV7-8 CASTPGWDETDTQYF TGTGCCAGCACCCCTGGGTGGGATGAGACAGATACGCAGTATTTT
. TRBJ2-3 15 few TRBV7-2 CASSLAWAPTDTQYF TGTGCCAGCAGCTTAGCGTGGGCTCCCACAGATACGCAGTATTTT
. TRBJ2-1 17 many TRBV6-5 CASSLRPRTPLKNEQFF TGTGCCAGCAGTTTACGACCAAGGACCCCCTTGAAAAATGAGCAGTTCTTC
. TRBJ2-1 14 . TRBV11-2 CASRRPSSGNEQFF TGTGCCAGCAGACGACCCTCTAGTGGGAATGAGCAGTTCTTC
TRBD2 TRBJ2-1 18 . TRBV28 CASSLITIAGESYNEQFF TGTGCCAGCAGTCTGATAACGATAGCGGGGGAAAGCTACAATGAGCAGTTCTTC
. TRBJ2-1 17 few TRBV4-2 CASSQVPRGGAQNEQFF TGTGCCAGCAGCCAAGTCCCTCGAGGGGGGGCCCAGAATGAGCAGTTCTTC
. TRBJ2-1 14 . TRBV29-1 CSVAGGLTYNEQFF TGCAGCGTTGCTGGCGGACTAACCTACAATGAGCAGTTCTTC
TRBD2 TRBJ2-5 18 . TRBV27 CASSPLGTSGRTGETQYF TGTGCCAGCAGTCCACTCGGGACTAGCGGGAGGACGGGGGAGACCCAGTACTTC
. TRBJ1-1 13 . TRBV30 CAWTGFGNTEAFF TGTGCCTGGACAGGGTTTGGAAACACTGAAGCTTTCTTT
. TRBJ2-3 13 . TRBV28 CASSFERTDTQYF TGTGCCAGCAGTTTCGAGCGCACAGATACGCAGTATTTT
. TRBJ2-3 16 few TRBV4-1 CASSQEEGQIADTQYF TGCGCCAGCAGCCAAGAGGAGGGGCAGATCGCAGATACGCAGTATTTT
. TRBJ1-5 14 many TRBV27 CASSFLPFWEPQHF TGTGCCAGCAGTTTCCTCCCATTTTGGGAGCCCCAGCATTTT
. TRBJ1-5 15 few TRBV5-1 CASSFNGGANQPQHF TGCGCCAGCAGCTTTAACGGGGGAGCAAATCAGCCCCAGCATTTT
. TRBJ1-5 14 . TRBV27 CASSRGDSNQPQHF TGTGCCAGCAGTAGGGGTGATAGCAATCAGCCCCAGCATTTT
TRBD2 TRBJ2-1 22 few TRBV5-6 CASSLDGDSLIPNYSGGPPQFF TGTGCCAGCAGCTTGGACGGGGACAGCCTAATCCCCAATTATAGCGGGGGGCCCCCCCAGTTCTTC
. TRBJ1-3 12 . TRBV6-2/TRBV6-3 CASSYPGNTIYF TGTGCCAGCAGTTACCCTGGAAACACCATATATTTT
TRBD1 TRBJ1-5 15 few TRBV6-6 CASMEGARGGQPQHF TGTGCCAGCATGGAGGGGGCGAGAGGAGGTCAGCCCCAGCATTTT
TRBD1 TRBJ2-1 15 few TRBV7-2 CASSSTGSSYNEQFF TGTGCCAGCAGCTCGACAGGGAGCTCCTACAATGAGCAGTTCTTC
TRBD2 TRBJ2-1 15 few TRBV2 CASSPRSGRAPEQFF TGTGCCAGCAGTCCCCGTAGCGGGAGGGCCCCTGAGCAGTTCTTC
TRBD1 TRBJ2-6 19 many TRBV29-1 CSVEDRDRGLTSGANVLTF TGCAGCGTTGAAGATCGGGACAGGGGCCTCACCTCTGGGGCCAACGTCCTGACTTTC
. TRBJ2-3 13 few TRBV7-2 CASSSDPRNTQYF TGTGCCAGCAGCTCCGACCCCAGAAATACGCAGTATTTT
. TRBJ1-4 13 . TRBV30 CAYCEGNNEKLFF TGTGCCTACTGCGAGGGGAATAATGAAAAACTGTTTTTT
. TRBJ1-1 17 many TRBV6-6 CASSAQPDRRIGGEAFF TGTGCCAGCAGTGCCCAGCCCGACAGGAGGATAGGAGGTGAGGCTTTCTTT
TRBD1 TRBJ2-5 12 . TRBV29-1 CSVGQGQETQYF TGCAGCGTTGGACAGGGGCAGGAGACCCAGTACTTC
TRBD1 TRBJ1-6 15 few TRBV2 CASSQQGARGSPLHF TGTGCCAGCAGTCAACAGGGGGCTCGCGGTTCACCCCTCCACTTT
TRBD1 TRBJ2-5 14 . TRBV12-3/TRBV12-4 CASSKDRGQETQYF TGTGCCAGCAGTAAGGACAGGGGCCAAGAGACCCAGTACTTC